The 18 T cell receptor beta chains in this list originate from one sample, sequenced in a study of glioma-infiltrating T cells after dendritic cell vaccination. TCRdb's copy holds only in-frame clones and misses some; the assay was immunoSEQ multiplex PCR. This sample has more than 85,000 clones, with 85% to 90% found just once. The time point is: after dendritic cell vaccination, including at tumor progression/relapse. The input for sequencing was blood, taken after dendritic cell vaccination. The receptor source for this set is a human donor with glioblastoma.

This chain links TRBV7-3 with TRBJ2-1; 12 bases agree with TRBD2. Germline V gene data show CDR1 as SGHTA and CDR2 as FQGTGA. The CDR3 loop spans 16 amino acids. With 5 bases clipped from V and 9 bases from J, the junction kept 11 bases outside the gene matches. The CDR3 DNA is TGTGCCAGCAGCCCCGGACCACTAGCGGGGGGAGGTGAGCAGTTCTTC. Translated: CASSPGPLAGGGEQFF.

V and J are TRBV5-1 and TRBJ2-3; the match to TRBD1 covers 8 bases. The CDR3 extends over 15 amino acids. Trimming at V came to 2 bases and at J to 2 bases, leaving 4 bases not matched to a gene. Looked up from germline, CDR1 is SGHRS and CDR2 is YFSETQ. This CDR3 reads CASSFGQGPTDTQYF. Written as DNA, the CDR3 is TGCGCCAGCAGCTTCGGACAGGGCCCCACAGATACGCAGTATTTT.

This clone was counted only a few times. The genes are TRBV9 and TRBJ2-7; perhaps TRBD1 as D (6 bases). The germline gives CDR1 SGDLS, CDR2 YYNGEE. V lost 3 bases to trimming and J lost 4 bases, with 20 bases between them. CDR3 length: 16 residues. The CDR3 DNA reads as TGTGCCAGCAGCGCGGGACCGGGACAAAATGGGTACGAGCAGTACTTC. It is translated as CASSAGPGQNGYEQYF.

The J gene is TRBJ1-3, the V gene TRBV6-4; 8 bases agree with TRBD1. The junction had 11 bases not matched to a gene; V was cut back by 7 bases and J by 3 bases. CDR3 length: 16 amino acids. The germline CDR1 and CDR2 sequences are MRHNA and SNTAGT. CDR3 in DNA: TGTGCCAGCATCGACCATGGGACAGGTTATGGAAACACCATATATTTT. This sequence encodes CASIDHGTGYGNTIYF.

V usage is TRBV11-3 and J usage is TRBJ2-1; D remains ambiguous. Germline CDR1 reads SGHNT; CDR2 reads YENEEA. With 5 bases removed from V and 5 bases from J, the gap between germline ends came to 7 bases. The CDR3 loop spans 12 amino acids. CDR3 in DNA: TGTGCCAGCAGCCTCCGGGACAATGAGCAGTTCTTC. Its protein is CASSLRDNEQFF. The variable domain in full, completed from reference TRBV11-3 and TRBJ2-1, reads EAGVVQSPRYKIIEKKQPVAFWCNPISGHNTLYWYLQNLGQGPELLIRYENEEAVDDSQLPKDRFSAERLKGVDSTLKIQPAELGDSAVYLCASSLRDNEQFFGPGTRLTVL.

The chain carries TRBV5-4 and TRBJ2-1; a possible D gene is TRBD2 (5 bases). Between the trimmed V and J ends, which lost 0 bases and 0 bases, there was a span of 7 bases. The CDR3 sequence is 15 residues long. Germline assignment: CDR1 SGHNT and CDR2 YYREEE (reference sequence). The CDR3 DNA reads TGTGCCAGCAGCTTGGCTCGGGGCTCCTACAATGAGCAGTTCTTC. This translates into CASSLARGSYNEQFF.

The CDR3 DNA follows: TGTGCCAGTAGTATTTACCGTGGAGGACCCTACGAGCAGTACTTC. Its protein is CASSIYRGGPYEQYF. This sequence joins TRBV19 and TRBJ2-7; a possible D gene is TRBD2 (5 bases). The CDR3 has 15 amino acids. Between the trimmed V and J ends, which lost 3 bases and 2 bases, there was a span of 14 bases. Germline CDR1 reads LNHDA; CDR2 reads SQIVND (reference sequence).

For the CDR3, the DNA is TGCGCCAGCGGGGCGGGGGGGCACGAGCAGTACTTC. It codes for CASGAGGHEQYF. V is TRBV5-1 and J is TRBJ2-7; 9 bases align to TRBD2. V lost 7 bases, J lost 5 bases, and 4 bases stayed unmatched. Per germline, CDR1 SGHRS and CDR2 YFSETQ. The CDR3 extends over 12 amino acids.

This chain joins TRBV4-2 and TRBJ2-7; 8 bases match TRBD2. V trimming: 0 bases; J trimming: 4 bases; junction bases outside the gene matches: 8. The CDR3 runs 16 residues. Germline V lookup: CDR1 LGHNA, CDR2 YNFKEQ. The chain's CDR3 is CASSQEKTSGPYEQYF. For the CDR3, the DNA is TGTGCCAGCAGCCAAGAAAAAACTAGCGGACCTTACGAGCAGTACTTC.

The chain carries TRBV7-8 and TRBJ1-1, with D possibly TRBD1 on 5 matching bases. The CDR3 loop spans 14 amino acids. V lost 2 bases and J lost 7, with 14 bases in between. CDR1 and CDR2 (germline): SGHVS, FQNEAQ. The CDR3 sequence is CASSLREGMVEAFF. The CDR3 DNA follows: TGTGCCAGCAGCTTAAGGGAGGGGATGGTTGAAGCTTTCTTT.

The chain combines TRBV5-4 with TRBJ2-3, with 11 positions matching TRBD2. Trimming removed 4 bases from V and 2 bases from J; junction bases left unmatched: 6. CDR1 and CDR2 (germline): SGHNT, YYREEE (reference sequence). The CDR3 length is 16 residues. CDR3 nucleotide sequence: TGTGCCAGCAGCCCCGCTAGCGGGGGGTTCACAGATACGCAGTATTTT. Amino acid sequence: CASSPASGGFTDTQYF.

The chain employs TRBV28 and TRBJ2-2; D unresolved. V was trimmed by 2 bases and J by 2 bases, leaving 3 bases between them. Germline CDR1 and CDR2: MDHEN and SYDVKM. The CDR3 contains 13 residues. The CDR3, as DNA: TGTGCCAGCAGTTTACAAAACACCGGGGAGCTGTTTTTT. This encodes CASSLQNTGELFF.

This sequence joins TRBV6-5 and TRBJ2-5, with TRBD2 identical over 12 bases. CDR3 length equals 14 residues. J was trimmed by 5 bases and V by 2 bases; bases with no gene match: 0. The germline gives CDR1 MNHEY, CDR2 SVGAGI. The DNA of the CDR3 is TGTGCCAGCAGTTACCTAGCGGGGGGGGAGACCCAGTACTTC. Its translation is CASSYLAGGETQYF.

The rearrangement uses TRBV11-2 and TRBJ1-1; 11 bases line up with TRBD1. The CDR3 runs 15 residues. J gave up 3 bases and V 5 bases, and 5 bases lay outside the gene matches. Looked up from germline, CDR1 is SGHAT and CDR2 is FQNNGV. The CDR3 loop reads CASSDRTGGDTEAFF. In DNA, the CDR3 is TGTGCCAGCAGCGATCGGACAGGGGGCGACACTGAAGCTTTCTTT.

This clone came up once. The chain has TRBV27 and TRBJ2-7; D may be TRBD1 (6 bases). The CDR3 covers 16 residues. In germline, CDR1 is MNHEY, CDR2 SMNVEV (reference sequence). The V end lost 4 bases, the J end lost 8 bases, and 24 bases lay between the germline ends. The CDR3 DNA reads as TGTGCCAGCAGTTACTCCCCCGGACAGACACCTCTACAGCAGTACTTC. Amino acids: CASSYSPGQTPLQQYF.

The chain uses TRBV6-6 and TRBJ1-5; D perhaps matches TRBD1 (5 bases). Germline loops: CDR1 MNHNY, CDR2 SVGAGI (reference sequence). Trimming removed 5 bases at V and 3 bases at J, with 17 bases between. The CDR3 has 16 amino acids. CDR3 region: CASSLGSDRHNQPQHF. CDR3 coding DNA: TGTGCCAGCAGTCTGGGTTCAGACAGACACAATCAGCCCCAGCATTTT.

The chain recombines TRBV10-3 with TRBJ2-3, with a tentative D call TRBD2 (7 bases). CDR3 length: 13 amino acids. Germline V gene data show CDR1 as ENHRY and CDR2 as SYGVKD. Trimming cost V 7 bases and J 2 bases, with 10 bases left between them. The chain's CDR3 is CAITGGATDTQYF. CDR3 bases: TGTGCCATCACGGGGGGCGCCACAGATACGCAGTATTTT.

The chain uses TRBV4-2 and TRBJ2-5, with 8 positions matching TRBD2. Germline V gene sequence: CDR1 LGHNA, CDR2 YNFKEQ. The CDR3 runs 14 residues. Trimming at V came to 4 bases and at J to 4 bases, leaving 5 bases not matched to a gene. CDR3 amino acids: CASSPGGSRETQYF. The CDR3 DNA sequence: TGTGCCAGCAGCCCGGGGGGGAGTCGAGAGACCCAGTACTTC.